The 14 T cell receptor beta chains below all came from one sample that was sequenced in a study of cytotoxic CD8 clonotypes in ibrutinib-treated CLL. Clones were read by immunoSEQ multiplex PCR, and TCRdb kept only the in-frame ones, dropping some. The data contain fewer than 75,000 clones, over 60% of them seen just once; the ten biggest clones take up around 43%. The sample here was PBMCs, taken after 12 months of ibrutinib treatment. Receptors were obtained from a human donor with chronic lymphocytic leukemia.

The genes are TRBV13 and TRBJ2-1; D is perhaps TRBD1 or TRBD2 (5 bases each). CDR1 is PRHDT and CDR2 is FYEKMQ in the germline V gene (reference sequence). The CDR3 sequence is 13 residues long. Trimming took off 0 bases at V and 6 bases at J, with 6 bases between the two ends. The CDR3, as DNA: TGTGCCAGCAGCTTAGGAGGGACCAATGAGCAGTTCTTC. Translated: CASSLGGTNEQFF.

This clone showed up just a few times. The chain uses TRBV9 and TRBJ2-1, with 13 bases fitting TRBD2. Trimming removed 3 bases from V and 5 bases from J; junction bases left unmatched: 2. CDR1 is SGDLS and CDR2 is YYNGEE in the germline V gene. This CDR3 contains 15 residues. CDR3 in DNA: TGTGCCAGCAGCGGGGGACTAGCGGGAAACAATGAGCAGTTCTTC. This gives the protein CASSGGLAGNNEQFF.

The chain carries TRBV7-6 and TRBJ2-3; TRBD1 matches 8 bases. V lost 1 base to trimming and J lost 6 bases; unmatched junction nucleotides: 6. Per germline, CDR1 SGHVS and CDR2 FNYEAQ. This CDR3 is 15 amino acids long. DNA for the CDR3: TGTGCCAGCAGCTTAGTCCAGGGGGCGCCTGATACGCAGTATTTT. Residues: CASSLVQGAPDTQYF.

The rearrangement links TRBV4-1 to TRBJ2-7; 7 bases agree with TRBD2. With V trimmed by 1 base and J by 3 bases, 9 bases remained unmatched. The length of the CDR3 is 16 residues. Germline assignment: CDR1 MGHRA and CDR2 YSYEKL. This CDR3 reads CASSQGEFPGGYEQYF. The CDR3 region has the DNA TGCGCCAGCAGCCAAGGCGAGTTTCCGGGGGGCTACGAGCAGTACTTC.

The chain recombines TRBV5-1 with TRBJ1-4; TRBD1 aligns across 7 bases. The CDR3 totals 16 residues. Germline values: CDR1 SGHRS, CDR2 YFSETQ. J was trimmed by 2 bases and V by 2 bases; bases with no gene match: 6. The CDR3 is CASSFGLTGTNEKLFF. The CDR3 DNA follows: TGCGCCAGCAGCTTCGGTTTGACAGGGACTAATGAAAAACTGTTTTTT.

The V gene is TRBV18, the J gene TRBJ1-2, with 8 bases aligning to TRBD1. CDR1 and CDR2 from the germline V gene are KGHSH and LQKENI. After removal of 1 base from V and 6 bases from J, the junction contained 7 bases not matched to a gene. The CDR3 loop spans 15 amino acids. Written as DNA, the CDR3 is TGTGCCAGCTCACCACTTCCAGGGGGCATAAATGGCTACACCTTC. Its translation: CASSPLPGGINGYTF.

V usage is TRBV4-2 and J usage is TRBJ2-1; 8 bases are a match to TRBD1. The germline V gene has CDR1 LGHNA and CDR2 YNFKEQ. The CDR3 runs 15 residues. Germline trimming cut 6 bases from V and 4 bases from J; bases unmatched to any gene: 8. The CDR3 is CASSAGTGDYNEQFF. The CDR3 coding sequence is TGTGCCAGCAGTGCCGGGACAGGTGATTACAATGAGCAGTTCTTC.

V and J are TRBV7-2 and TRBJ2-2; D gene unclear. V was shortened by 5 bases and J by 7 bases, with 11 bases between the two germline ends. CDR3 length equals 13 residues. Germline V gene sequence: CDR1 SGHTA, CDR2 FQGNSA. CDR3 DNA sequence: TGTGCCAGCAGCCCTAGGGTTCTCGGGGAGCTGTTTTTT. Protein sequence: CASSPRVLGELFF.

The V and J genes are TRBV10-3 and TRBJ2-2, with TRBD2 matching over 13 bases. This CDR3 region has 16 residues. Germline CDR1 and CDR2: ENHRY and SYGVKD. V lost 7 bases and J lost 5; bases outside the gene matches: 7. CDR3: CAIKEGLAGVTGELFF. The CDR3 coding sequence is TGTGCCATCAAGGAAGGACTAGCGGGAGTGACCGGGGAGCTGTTTTTT.

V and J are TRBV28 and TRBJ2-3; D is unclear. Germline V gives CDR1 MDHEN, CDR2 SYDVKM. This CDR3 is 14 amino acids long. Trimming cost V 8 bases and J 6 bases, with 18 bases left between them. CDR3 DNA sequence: TGTGCCAGCGAATCCTCAGTCCTTCGGGATACGCAGTATTTT. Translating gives CASESSVLRDTQYF.

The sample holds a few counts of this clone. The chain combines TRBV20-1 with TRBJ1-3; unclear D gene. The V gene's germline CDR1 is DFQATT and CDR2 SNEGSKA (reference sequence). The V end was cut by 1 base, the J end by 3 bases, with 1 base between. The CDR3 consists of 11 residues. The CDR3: CSARVGNTIYF. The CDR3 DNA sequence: TGCAGTGCTAGAGTTGGAAACACCATATATTTT.

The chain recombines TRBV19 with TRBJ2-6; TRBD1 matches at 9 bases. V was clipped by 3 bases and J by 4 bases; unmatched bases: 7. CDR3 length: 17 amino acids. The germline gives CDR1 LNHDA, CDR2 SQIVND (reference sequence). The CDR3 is CASSIDTGGAGANVLTF. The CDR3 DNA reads TGTGCCAGTAGTATCGACACAGGGGGCGCCGGGGCCAACGTCCTGACTTTC.

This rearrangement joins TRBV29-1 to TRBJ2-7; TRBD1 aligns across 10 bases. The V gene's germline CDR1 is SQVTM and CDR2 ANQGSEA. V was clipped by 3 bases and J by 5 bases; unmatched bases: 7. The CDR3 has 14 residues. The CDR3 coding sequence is TGCAGCGTTGACCTAAAGGGACAGGGGAACGAGCAGTACTTC. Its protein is CSVDLKGQGNEQYF.

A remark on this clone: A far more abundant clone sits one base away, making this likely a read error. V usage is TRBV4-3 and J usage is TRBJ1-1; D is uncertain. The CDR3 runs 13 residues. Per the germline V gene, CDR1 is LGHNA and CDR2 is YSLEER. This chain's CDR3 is CTSSPHRNTEAFF. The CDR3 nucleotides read TGCACCAGCAGCCCCCACAGGAACACTGAAGCTTTCTTT.